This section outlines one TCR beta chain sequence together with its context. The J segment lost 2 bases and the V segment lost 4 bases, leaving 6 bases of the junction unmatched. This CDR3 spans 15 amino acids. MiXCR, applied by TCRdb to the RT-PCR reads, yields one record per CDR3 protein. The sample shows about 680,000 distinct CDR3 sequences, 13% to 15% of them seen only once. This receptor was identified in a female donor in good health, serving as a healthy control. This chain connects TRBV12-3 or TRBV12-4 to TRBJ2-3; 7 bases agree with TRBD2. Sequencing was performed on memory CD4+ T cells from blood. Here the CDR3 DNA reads TGTGCCAGCAGTTCGAGCGGGGAATACACAGATACGCAGTATTTT. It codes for CASSSSGEYTDTQYF.